This TCR beta chain came from a study of T cells expressing NK-cell markers. Using the 5' RACE reads, TCRdb records one entry per CDR3 protein without DNA. Listed are roughly 180,000 distinct CDR3 sequences; roughly 21% falls within the top ten. The sequence was obtained from a man aged 18 to 69 in good health. The source material was blood T cells: a sorted CD56 or NKG2C T cell subset, CD4+ or CD8+ T cells, or bulk PBMC T cells (not recorded which).

This CDR3 reads CASSYPGQGAYNEQFF. This chain uses TRBV6-5 with TRBJ2-1; TCRdb returns TRBD1, unconfirmable since there is no DNA. The germline V gene encodes CDR1 MNHEY and CDR2 SVGAGI. The CDR3 length is 16 residues.